The next 24 T cell receptor beta chains were all read from a single sample in a study of T cell repertoires in cytomegalovirus infection. TCRdb reprocessed the reads with MiXCR, giving one entry per CDR3 protein. Of around 200,000 distinct CDR3 sequences in the sample, about 18% are singletons; the top ten hold almost 25%. Sequenced material: CD8+ T cells from PBMCs. All receptors derive from a human donor in good health (CMV status not recorded). Some clones in this sample may be carry-over from other donors' samples.

This clonotype has only a few counts. J is TRBJ2-1 and V is TRBV7-9; TRBD2 might be the D (7 bases). This CDR3 has 16 residues. V was pared by 5 bases and J by 3 bases, with 17 bases between. The germline CDR1 and CDR2 sequences are SEHNR and FQNEAQ (reference sequence). CDR3 coding DNA: TGTGCCAGCAGCCGCGGGGCGGGGGCAAACTACAATGAGCAGTTCTTC. As protein: CASSRGAGANYNEQFF.

This clonotype was picked up many times. The chain carries TRBV11-3 and TRBJ2-1, with D hard to call. CDR3 size: 11 residues. Germline CDR1 is SGHNT and CDR2 is YENEEA. V was trimmed by 0 bases and J by 8 bases, leaving 2 bases between them. DNA for the CDR3: TGTGCCAGCAGCTTAGAGGATGAGCAGTTCTTC. Protein product: CASSLEDEQFF.

About this clonotype: This CDR3 fails to terminate in the conserved phenylalanine or tryptophan, so it likely reflects a read error. The rearrangement uses TRBV2 and TRBJ1-1; weak D call: TRBD1 (5 bases). Germline V gene data show CDR1 as SNHLY and CDR2 as FYNNEI. V was clipped by 6 bases and J by 1 base, with 9 bases between them. The CDR3 spans 13 residues. The CDR3 coding sequence is TGTGCCAGCAGGGACACCCCGAACACTGAAGCTTTCTTA. Its translation is CASRDTPNTEAFL.

V usage is TRBV7-9 and J usage is TRBJ2-1; the match to TRBD1 covers 8 bases. CDR1 and CDR2 from the germline V gene are SEHNR and FQNEAQ (reference sequence). V trimming: 7 bases; J trimming: 4 bases; junction bases outside the gene matches: 6. The CDR3 has 14 amino acids. CDR3 DNA: TGTGCCAGCATCATGGACAGGGCTTACAATGAGCAGTTCTTC. This codes for CASIMDRAYNEQFF. Using reference TRBV7-9 and TRBJ2-1 for the parts outside the CDR3, the full variable domain is DTGVSQNPRHKITKRGQNVTFRCDPISEHNRLYWYRQTLGQGPEFLTYFQNEAQLEKSRLLSDRFSAERPKGSFSTLEIQRTEQGDSAMYLCASIMDRAYNEQFFGPGTRLTVL.

The rearrangement links TRBV10-3 to TRBJ2-2, with D maybe TRBD1 (5 bases). The CDR3 is 14 amino acids. Germline loops: CDR1 ENHRY, CDR2 SYGVKD. The V and J ends lost 6 bases and 5 bases respectively, with 13 bases between them. CDR3 loop: CAISGHQGTGELFF. For the CDR3, the DNA is TGTGCCATCAGCGGACACCAAGGGACCGGGGAGCTGTTTTTT.

The rearrangement links TRBV7-2 to TRBJ2-4; the match to TRBD1 covers 9 bases. J was trimmed by 7 bases and V by 5 bases; bases with no gene match: 15. In germline, CDR1 is SGHTA, CDR2 FQGNSA. This CDR3 region has 17 residues. CDR3 sequence reads: CASSLGTGRLDLNIQYF. For the CDR3, the DNA is TGTGCCAGCAGCCTTGGGACAGGGAGGTTGGATTTGAACATTCAGTACTTC. Based on the CDR3 plus reference TRBV7-2 and TRBJ2-4, the full variable domain is GAGVSQSPSNKVTEKGKDVELRCDPISGHTALYWYRQSLGQGLEFLIYFQGNSAPDKSGLPSDRFSAERTGGSVSTLTIQRTQQEDSAVYLCASSLGTGRLDLNIQYFGAGTRLSVL.

The rearrangement links TRBV7-8 to TRBJ2-5, with D uncertain. Germline values: CDR1 SGHVS, CDR2 FQNEAQ. The CDR3 is made up of 12 amino acids. Trimming shortened V by 2 bases and J by 3 bases, and 4 bases separated the two germline ends. The CDR3 loop reads CASSLNEETQYF. CDR3 sequence (DNA): TGTGCCAGCAGCTTAAATGAAGAGACCCAGTACTTC.

This clonotype was seen repeatedly, ten times or more. The chain is built from TRBV29-1 and TRBJ2-5; tentative D call: TRBD2 (5 bases). The germline CDR1 and CDR2 sequences are SQVTM and ANQGSEA. This CDR3 has 13 amino acids. Trimming removed 6 bases from V and 2 bases from J, with 13 bases in between. The CDR3 spells CSVVRALQETQYF. CDR3 bases: TGCAGCGTCGTGCGGGCTTTGCAAGAGACCCAGTACTTC.

V and J are TRBV13 and TRBJ2-2; D unresolved. The germline gives CDR1 PRHDT, CDR2 FYEKMQ (reference sequence). V gave up 0 bases and J gave up 0 bases, with 5 bases separating them. There are 15 residues in the CDR3. The CDR3 reads CASSLGQPNTGELFF. The CDR3, as DNA: TGTGCCAGCAGCTTAGGACAACCGAACACCGGGGAGCTGTTTTTT.

The chain recombines TRBV11-2 with TRBJ1-1; 8 nucleotides match TRBD1. The junction had 13 bases not matched to a gene; V was cut back by 0 bases and J by 4 bases. From germline, CDR1 is SGHAT and CDR2 FQNNGV. CDR3 length equals 18 residues. The DNA of the CDR3 is TGTGCCAGCAGCTTAGAGCAGGGACCGACAGGGGAAATCACTGAAGCTTTCTTT. The encoded protein is CASSLEQGPTGEITEAFF.

The chain is built from TRBV11-1 and TRBJ2-7, with 8 positions matching TRBD1. Losses at the gene ends were 5 bases for V and 7 bases for J; bases not matched to a gene: 4. Germline loops: CDR1 SGHAT, CDR2 FQDESV (reference sequence). The CDR3 covers 12 residues. This CDR3 is CASSLTGGEQYF. CDR3 nucleotides: TGTGCCAGCAGCCTAACAGGGGGAGAGCAGTACTTC.

This clonotype was counted only a few times. The chain uses TRBV12-3 or TRBV12-4 and TRBJ2-7; TRBD1 aligns across 7 bases. This CDR3 is built from 13 residues. Trimming removed 4 bases from V and 6 bases from J; junction bases left unmatched: 6. DNA of the CDR3: TGTGCCAGCAGTTGGACAGGCGCAGGCGAGCAGTACTTC. This codes for CASSWTGAGEQYF.

In this sample, this clonotype turned up a few times. This chain joins TRBV7-8 and TRBJ1-3; 8 bases are a match to TRBD1. With V trimmed by 2 bases and J by 3 bases, 9 bases remained unmatched. This CDR3 has 17 amino acids. CDR1 SGHVS and CDR2 FQNEAQ come from the germline V gene. CDR3 sequence reads: CASSLSGQGVFGNTIYF. The DNA for the CDR3 is TGTGCCAGCAGCTTAAGTGGACAGGGAGTCTTTGGAAACACCATATATTTT.

This clonotype has a handful of counts. The chain uses TRBV7-9 and TRBJ2-1; D unclear. The CDR3 contains 14 residues. Deletions cut 5 bases from V and 5 bases from J, with 13 bases between. Looked up from germline, CDR1 is SEHNR and CDR2 is FQNEAQ (reference sequence). CDR3 sequence: CASSPPGEDNEQFF. The CDR3 coding sequence is TGTGCCAGCAGCCCCCCCGGAGAAGACAATGAGCAGTTCTTC.

The chain employs TRBV6-1 and TRBJ2-3; D remains unclear. This CDR3 contains 12 residues. The germline V and J ends were trimmed by 6 bases and 6 bases, with 10 bases remaining between them. Germline assignment: CDR1 MNHNS and CDR2 SASEGT. The CDR3 DNA follows: TGTGCCAGCAGCGAATCGGCGGATACGCAGTATTTT. Protein product: CASSESADTQYF.

The V and J genes are TRBV6-2 or TRBV6-3 and TRBJ2-5, with D perhaps given as TRBD1 or TRBD2 (5 bases each). Trimming removed 0 bases from V and 5 bases from J, with 19 bases in between. From germline, CDR1 is MNHEY and CDR2 SVGEGT. CDR3 length: 17 amino acids. The CDR3: CASSYSQDIRWEETQYF. CDR3 coding DNA: TGTGCCAGCAGTTACTCCCAGGACATTCGATGGGAGGAGACCCAGTACTTC.

This clonotype was seen a handful of times. This rearrangement joins TRBV12-3 or TRBV12-4 to TRBJ2-7, with D tentatively TRBD1 (6 bases). CDR3 length equals 14 residues. With 6 bases removed from V and 5 bases from J, the gap between germline ends came to 17 bases. This chain's CDR3 is CASSHTGMIDEQYF. For the CDR3, the DNA is TGTGCCAGCAGCCACACAGGGATGATCGACGAGCAGTACTTC.

V and J are TRBV19 and TRBJ2-7; 7 bases line up with TRBD1. With V trimmed by 1 base and J by 3 bases, 6 bases remained unmatched. This CDR3 spans 15 amino acids. Per germline, CDR1 LNHDA and CDR2 SQIVND (reference sequence). The CDR3 DNA reads as TGTGCCAGTAGTATAGTTGGGACAGAGGGCTACGAGCAGTACTTC. This translates into CASSIVGTEGYEQYF.

This clonotype has a handful of counts. Sequence at one end of the junction differs from germline and may be a read error. The chain carries TRBV5-5 and TRBJ2-7, with TRBD2 identical over 9 bases. Per germline, CDR1 SGHKS and CDR2 YYEKEE (reference sequence). The CDR3 is made up of 12 amino acids. The CDR3: CASRLGLAGIRF. The DNA of the CDR3 is TGTGCCAGCAGATTGGGCCTAGCGGGGATTCGGTTC.

The rearrangement links TRBV12-3 or TRBV12-4 to TRBJ1-1, with 11 positions matching TRBD1. The CDR3 extends over 17 amino acids. V trimming: 5 bases; J trimming: 0 bases; junction bases outside the gene matches: 8. DNA of the CDR3: TGTGCCAGCAGTCCGGGGACAGGGGGGAGTATGAACACTGAAGCTTTCTTT. Its translation: CASSPGTGGSMNTEAFF.

The chain uses TRBV2 and TRBJ1-1; 10 bases map to TRBD1. The CDR3 extends over 13 amino acids. Trimming at V came to 10 bases and at J to 2 bases, leaving 4 bases not matched to a gene. Looked up from germline, CDR1 is SNHLY and CDR2 is FYNNEI. The CDR3, as DNA: TGTGCCAAGGGACAGGGGATTAACACTGAAGCTTTCTTT. The encoded protein is CAKGQGINTEAFF.

This clonotype was detected only a few times. The chain carries TRBV20-1 and TRBJ2-1; the match to TRBD2 covers 7 bases. This CDR3 has 16 residues. Unmatched junction bases numbered 11, after V lost 6 bases and J lost 0 bases. Germline CDR1 is DFQATT and CDR2 is SNEGSKA (reference sequence). The chain's CDR3 is CSATGLAENSYNEQFF. Written as DNA, the CDR3 is TGCAGTGCCACCGGCCTAGCGGAAAACTCCTACAATGAGCAGTTCTTC.

This chain joins TRBV12-3 or TRBV12-4 and TRBJ1-6; D may be TRBD1 (5 bases). V was clipped by 8 bases and J by 9 bases, with 8 bases between them. CDR3 length: 11 residues. The CDR3 DNA sequence: TGTGCCAGCGCCCAGGGTTCACCCCTCCACTTT. Protein: CASAQGSPLHF.

V usage is TRBV24-1 and J usage is TRBJ2-7; no definite D call. Trimming pared 4 bases from V and 1 base from J, leaving 13 bases between. Germline values: CDR1 KGHDR, CDR2 SFDVKD. The CDR3 loop spans 15 amino acids. CDR3 loop: CATSETRSKSYEQYF. CDR3 nucleotide sequence: TGTGCCACCAGTGAGACCCGTAGCAAGTCCTACGAGCAGTACTTC.